The TCR beta chain under discussion was sequenced for a study of shared clonotypes between healthy human individuals. Donors had no recently reported acute infections or vaccinations and were HIV-negative. The CDR3 length is 13 residues. Trimming removed 5 bases at V and 7 bases at J, with 15 bases between. Germline V gene sequence: CDR1 MDHEN, CDR2 SYDVKM. Sequencing was at deep level. Generated by immunoSEQ multiplex PCR, the TCRdb table keeps only in-frame clones and is missing some. Of 450,000 to 600,000 clones in the sample, roughly 78% are singletons; the top ten hold about 12%. The chain is built from TRBV28 and TRBJ2-7; D possibly corresponds to TRBD1 (6 bases). Sequencing input: PBMCs. This sequence originates from a woman between 35 and 50 years old in good health. Some clones in this sample may be carry-over from other donors' samples. For the CDR3, the DNA is TGTGCCAGCAGTACCCCCTTCGACAGGGAGCAGTACTTC. Residues: CASSTPFDREQYF.